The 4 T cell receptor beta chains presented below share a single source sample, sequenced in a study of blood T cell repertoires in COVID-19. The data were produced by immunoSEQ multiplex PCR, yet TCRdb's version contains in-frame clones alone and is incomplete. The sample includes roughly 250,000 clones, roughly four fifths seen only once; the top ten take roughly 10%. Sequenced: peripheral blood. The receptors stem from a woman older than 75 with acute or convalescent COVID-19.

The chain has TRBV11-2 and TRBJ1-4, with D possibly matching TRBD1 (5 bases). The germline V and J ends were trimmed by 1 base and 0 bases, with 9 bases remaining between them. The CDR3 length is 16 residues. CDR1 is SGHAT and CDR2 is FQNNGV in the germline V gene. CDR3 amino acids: CASSLGGSPTNEKLFF. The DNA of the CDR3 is TGTGCCAGCAGCTTAGGGGGCAGCCCAACTAATGAAAAACTGTTTTTT. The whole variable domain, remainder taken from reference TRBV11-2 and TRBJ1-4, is EAGVAQSPRYKIIEKRQSVAFWCNPISGHATLYWYQQILGQGPKLLIQFQNNGVVDDSQLPKDRFSAERLKGVDSTLKIQPAKLEDSAVYLCASSLGGSPTNEKLFFGSGTQLSVL.

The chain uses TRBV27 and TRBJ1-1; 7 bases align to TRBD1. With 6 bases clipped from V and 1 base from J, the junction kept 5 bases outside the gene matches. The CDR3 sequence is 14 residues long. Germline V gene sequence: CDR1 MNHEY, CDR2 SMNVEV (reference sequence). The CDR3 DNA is TGTGCCAGCAGGACAGGGCCACCGAACACTGAAGCTTTCTTT. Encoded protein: CASRTGPPNTEAFF.

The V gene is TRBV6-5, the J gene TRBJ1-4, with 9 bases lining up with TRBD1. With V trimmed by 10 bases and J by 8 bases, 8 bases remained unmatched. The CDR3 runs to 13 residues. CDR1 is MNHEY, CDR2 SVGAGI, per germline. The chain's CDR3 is CATGTGQREKLFF. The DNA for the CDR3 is TGTGCCACTGGGACAGGGCAGAGGGAAAAACTGTTTTTT.

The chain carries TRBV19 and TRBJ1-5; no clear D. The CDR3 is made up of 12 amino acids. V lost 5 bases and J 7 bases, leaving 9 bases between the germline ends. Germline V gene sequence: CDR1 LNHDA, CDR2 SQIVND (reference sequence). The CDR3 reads CASSFAGQPQHF. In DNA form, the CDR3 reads TGTGCCAGTAGTTTTGCGGGCCAGCCCCAGCATTTT.